This T cell receptor (beta chain) stems from a study of response to subunit inactivated influenza vaccine. Study-wide points: It was suggested by the authors that few new T cells are recruited by each seasonal influenza vaccination.

TCRdb reprocessed the RT-PCR reads with MiXCR, giving one entry per CDR3 protein. In the table there are 500,000 to 600,000 distinct CDR3 sequences, roughly 12% of which are singletons. As regards this clonotype: Its antigen is currently unknown.

V was pared by 0 bases and J by 9 bases, with 10 bases between. CDR1 and CDR2 from the germline V gene are SGHKS and YYEKEE (reference sequence). The CDR3 extends over 13 amino acids. V gene TRBV5-5 combines with J gene TRBJ2-1; unclear D gene. The sequencing used PBMCs from blood, collected on the day of vaccination. The source of this sequence is a man aged 50 to 59 who received an inactivated influenza vaccine. CDR3 protein: CASSLEGSREQFF. The CDR3 DNA follows: TGTGCCAGCAGCTTGGAAGGTTCGCGTGAGCAGTTCTTC.